A single sample gave rise to the 7 T cell receptor beta chains below, sequenced in a study of T cell responses to AZD1222 COVID-19 vaccine. Profiled with immunoSEQ multiplex PCR; TCRdb holds only in-frame clones, not every one. The sample has 120,000 or so clones; 87% are singletons. The sequencing used peripheral blood, collected on day 0 of AZD1222 vaccination. These receptors were obtained from an adult in good health.

The V call is TRBV5-6, the J call TRBJ2-7, with D possibly called TRBD1 or TRBD2 (5 bases each). The V end was cut by 2 bases, the J end by 3 bases, with 9 bases between. The CDR3 length is 13 residues. Germline V gene lookup returns CDR1 SGHDT and CDR2 YYEEEE. CDR3 region: CASSFEGIYEQYF. For the CDR3, the DNA is TGTGCCAGCAGCTTTGAGGGGATCTACGAGCAGTACTTC.

V gene TRBV15 combines with J gene TRBJ2-5; D might be TRBD2 (6 bases). CDR1 and CDR2 from the germline V gene are LNHNV and YYDKDF (reference sequence). The CDR3 totals 13 residues. V was pared by 4 bases and J by 5 bases, with 11 bases between. The CDR3 bases are TGTGCCACCAGCAATCGACGGGGGGAGACCCAGTACTTC. Its protein product is CATSNRRGETQYF. Filled out from reference TRBV15 and TRBJ2-5, the complete variable domain reads DAMVIQNPRYQVTQFGKPVTLSCSQTLNHNVMYWYQQKSSQAPKLLFHYYDKDFNNEADTPDNFQSRRPNTSFCFLDIRSPGLGDTAMYLCATSNRRGETQYFGPGTRLLVL.

This clone was seen once. The chain has TRBV6-2 or TRBV6-3 and TRBJ1-2; TRBD1 matches at 11 bases. This CDR3 spans 15 amino acids. CDR1 and CDR2 (germline): MNHEY, SVGEGT. Trimming removed 5 bases from V and 6 bases from J; junction bases left unmatched: 8. CDR3 nucleotides: TGTGCCAGCAGTCCCCATGGACAGGGGGCTAATGGCTACACCTTC. It specifies CASSPHGQGANGYTF.

The V gene is TRBV4-1, the J gene TRBJ2-7; D might be TRBD1 or TRBD2, each matching 5 bases. There are 11 residues in the CDR3. The germline V gene encodes CDR1 MGHRA and CDR2 YSYEKL. V dropped 8 bases and J dropped 4 bases, with 9 bases sitting between them. CDR3 sequence: CASGGYYEQYF. The CDR3 bases are TGCGCCAGCGGGGGATATTACGAGCAGTACTTC.

The gene calls are TRBV4-3 and TRBJ2-7, with a possible D match to TRBD2 (5 bases). Germline CDR1 LGHNA, CDR2 YSLEER. Trimming cost V 3 bases and J 5 bases, with 20 bases left between them. CDR3 length equals 16 residues. The CDR3 DNA sequence: TGCGCCAGCAGCCAGTCCTCCGGACTTCGCCTGAACGAGCAGTACTTC. This translates into CASSQSSGLRLNEQYF.

The chain joins TRBV6-2 or TRBV6-3 to TRBJ1-4; tentative D call: TRBD1 (5 bases). Trimming left V 5 bases short and J 4 bases short, with 14 bases between. Germline V gene lookup returns CDR1 MNHEY and CDR2 SVGEGT. The CDR3 is made up of 15 amino acids. In DNA, the CDR3 is TGTGCCAGCAGTCGACTCGACAGCTATAATGAAAAACTGTTTTTT. It yields the protein CASSRLDSYNEKLFF.

The chain has TRBV3-1 (or the pseudogene TRBV3-2) and TRBJ2-5; 9 bases are shared with TRBD2. Trimming cost V 3 bases and J 5 bases; bases outside gene matches: 10. CDR3 size: 16 residues. Germline values: CDR1 LGHDT, CDR2 YNNKEL (reference sequence). This CDR3 reads CASSQGGGAGEETQYF. The DNA of the CDR3 is TGTGCCAGCAGCCAGGGCGGGGGGGCTGGTGAGGAGACCCAGTACTTC.